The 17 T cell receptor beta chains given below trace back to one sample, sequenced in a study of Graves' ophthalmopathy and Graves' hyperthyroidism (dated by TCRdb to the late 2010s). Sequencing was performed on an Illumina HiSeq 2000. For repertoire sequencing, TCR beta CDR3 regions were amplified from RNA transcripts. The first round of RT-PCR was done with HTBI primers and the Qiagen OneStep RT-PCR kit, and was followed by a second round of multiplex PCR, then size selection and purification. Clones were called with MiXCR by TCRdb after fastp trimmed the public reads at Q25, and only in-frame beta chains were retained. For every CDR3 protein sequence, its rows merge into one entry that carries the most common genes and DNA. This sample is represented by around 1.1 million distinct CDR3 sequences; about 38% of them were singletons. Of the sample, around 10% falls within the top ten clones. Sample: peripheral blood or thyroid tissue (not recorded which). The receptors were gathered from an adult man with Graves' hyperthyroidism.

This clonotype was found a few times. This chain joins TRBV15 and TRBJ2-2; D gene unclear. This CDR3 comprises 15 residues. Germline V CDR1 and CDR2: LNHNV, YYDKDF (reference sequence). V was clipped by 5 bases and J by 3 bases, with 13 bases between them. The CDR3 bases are TGTGCCACCAGCCCTTACGACACCTACACCGGGGAGCTGTTTTTT. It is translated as CATSPYDTYTGELFF.

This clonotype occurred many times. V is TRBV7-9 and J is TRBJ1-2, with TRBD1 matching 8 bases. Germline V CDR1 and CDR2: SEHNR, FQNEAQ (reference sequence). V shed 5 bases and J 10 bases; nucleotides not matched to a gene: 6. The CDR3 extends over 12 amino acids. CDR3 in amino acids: CASSLGQGDYTF. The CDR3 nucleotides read TGTGCCAGCAGCCTAGGACAGGGTGACTACACCTTC.

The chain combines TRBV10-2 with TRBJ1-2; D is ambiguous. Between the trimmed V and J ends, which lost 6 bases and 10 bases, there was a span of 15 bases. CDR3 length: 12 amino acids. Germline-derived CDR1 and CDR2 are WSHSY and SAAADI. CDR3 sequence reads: CASSQPGISYTF. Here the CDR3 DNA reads TGCGCCAGCAGCCAACCGGGGATATCCTACACCTTC.

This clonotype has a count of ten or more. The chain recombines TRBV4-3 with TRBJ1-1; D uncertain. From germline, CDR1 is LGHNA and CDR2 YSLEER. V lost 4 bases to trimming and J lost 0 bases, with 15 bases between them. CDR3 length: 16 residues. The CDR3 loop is CASSPQPRQLNTEAFF. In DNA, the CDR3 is TGCGCCAGCAGCCCTCAGCCGAGACAACTGAACACTGAAGCTTTCTTT.

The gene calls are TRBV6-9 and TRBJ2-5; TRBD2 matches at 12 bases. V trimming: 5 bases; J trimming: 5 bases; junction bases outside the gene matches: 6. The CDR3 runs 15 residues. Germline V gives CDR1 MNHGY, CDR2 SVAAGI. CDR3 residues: CASSAAGTSGETQYF. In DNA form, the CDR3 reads TGTGCCAGCAGTGCCGCCGGGACTAGCGGGGAGACCCAGTACTTC.

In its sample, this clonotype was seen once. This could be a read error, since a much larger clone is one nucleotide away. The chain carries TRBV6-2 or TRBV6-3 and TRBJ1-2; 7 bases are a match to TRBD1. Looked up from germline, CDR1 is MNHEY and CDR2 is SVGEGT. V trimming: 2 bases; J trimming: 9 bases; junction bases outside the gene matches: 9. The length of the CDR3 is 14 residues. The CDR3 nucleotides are TGTGCCAGCAGTTACGCGGGACAGATGCGAAGCTACACCTTC. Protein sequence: CASSYAGQMRSYTF.

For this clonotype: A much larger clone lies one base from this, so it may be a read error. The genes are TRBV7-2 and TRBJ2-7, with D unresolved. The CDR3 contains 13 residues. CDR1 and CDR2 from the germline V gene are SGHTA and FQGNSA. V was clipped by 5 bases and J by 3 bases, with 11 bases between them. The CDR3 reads CASSRFWDYEQYF. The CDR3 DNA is TGTGCCAGCAGCCGCTTTTGGGACTACGAGCAGTACTTC. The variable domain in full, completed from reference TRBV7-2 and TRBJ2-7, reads GAGVSQSPSNKVTEKGKDVELRCDPISGHTALYWYRQSLGQGLEFLIYFQGNSAPDKSGLPSDRFSAERTGGSVSTLTIQRTQQEDSAVYLCASSRFWDYEQYFGPGTRLTVT.

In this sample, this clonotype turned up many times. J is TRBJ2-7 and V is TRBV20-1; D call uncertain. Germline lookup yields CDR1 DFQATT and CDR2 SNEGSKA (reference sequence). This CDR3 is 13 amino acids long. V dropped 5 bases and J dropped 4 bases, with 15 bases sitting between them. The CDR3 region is CSAQVPGRYEQYF. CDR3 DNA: TGCAGTGCTCAAGTACCAGGACGGTACGAGCAGTACTTC.

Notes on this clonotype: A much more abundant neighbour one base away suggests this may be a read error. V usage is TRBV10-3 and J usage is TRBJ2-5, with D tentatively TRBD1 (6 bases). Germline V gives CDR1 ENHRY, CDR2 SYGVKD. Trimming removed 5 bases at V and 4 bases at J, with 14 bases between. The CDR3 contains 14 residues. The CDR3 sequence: CAISNRVGGETQYF. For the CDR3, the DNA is TGTGCCATCAGTAACAGGGTTGGGGGAGAGACCCAGTACTTC.

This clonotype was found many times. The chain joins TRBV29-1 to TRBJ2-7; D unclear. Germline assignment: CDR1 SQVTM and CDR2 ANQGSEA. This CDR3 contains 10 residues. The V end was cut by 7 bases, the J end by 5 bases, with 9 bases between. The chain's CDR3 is CSAGLDEQYF. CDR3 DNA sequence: TGCAGCGCAGGCCTGGACGAGCAGTACTTC.

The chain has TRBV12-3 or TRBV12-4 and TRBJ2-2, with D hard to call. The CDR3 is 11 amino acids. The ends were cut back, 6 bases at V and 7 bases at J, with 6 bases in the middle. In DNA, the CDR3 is TGTGCCAGCAGCGGAGTCGGGGAGCTGTTTTTT. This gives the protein CASSGVGELFF.

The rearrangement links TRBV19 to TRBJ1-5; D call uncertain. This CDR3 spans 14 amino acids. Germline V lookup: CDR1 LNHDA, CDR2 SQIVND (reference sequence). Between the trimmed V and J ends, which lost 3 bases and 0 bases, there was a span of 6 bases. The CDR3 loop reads CASSMVNSNQPQHF. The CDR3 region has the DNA TGTGCCAGTAGTATGGTTAATAGCAATCAGCCCCAGCATTTT.

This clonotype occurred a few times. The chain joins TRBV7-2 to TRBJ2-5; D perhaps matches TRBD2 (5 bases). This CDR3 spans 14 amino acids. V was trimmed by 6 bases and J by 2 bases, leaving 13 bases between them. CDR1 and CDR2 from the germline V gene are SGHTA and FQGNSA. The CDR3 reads CASSQYGKQETQYF. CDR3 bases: TGTGCCAGCAGTCAATACGGGAAGCAAGAGACCCAGTACTTC.

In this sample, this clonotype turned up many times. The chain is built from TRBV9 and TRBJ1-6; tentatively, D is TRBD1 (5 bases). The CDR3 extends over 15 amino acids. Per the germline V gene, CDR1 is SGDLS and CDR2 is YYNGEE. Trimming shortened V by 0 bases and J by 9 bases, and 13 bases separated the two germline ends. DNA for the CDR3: TGTGCCAGCAGCGTAGGGTATAGGGGTAGTTCACCCCTCCACTTT. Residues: CASSVGYRGSSPLHF.

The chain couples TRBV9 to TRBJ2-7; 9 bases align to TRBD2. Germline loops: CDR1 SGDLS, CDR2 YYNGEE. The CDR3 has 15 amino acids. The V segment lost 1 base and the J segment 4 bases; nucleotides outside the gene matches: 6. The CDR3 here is CASSVSGGTTYEQYF. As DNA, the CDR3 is TGTGCCAGCAGCGTAAGCGGGGGGACAACTTACGAGCAGTACTTC.

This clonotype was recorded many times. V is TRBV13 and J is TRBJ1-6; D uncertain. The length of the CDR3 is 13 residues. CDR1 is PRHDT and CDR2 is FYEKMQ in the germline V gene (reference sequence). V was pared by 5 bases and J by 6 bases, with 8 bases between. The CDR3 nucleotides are TGTGCCAGCAGCGAATCCGGTAATTCACCCCTCCACTTT. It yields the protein CASSESGNSPLHF.

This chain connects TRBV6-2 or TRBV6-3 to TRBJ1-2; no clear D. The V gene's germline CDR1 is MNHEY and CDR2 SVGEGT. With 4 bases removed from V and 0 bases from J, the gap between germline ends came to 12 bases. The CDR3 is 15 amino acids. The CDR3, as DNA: TGTGCCAGCAGTTTTAGCAGAACCTCTAACTATGGCTACACCTTC. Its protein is CASSFSRTSNYGYTF.